One sample yielded the 22 T cell receptor beta chains listed below, sequenced in a study of blood T cell repertoires in COVID-19. The table came from immunoSEQ multiplex PCR; TCRdb's copy has only in-frame clones and leaves some out. Seen here are approximately 210,000 clones, about 86% observed once, and the top ten hold more than 0.7%. Sequenced material: peripheral blood. Receptor source: a woman aged 70 to 79 with acute or convalescent COVID-19.

The rearrangement joins TRBV2 to TRBJ1-2; D is unclear. CDR1 is SNHLY and CDR2 is FYNNEI in the germline V gene. Between the trimmed V and J ends, which lost 2 bases and 2 bases, there was a span of 6 bases. This CDR3 is built from 13 residues. The chain's CDR3 is CASSERSNYGYTF. CDR3 DNA sequence: TGTGCCAGCAGTGAACGGTCCAACTATGGCTACACCTTC. Drawing the rest from reference TRBV2 and TRBJ1-2, the complete variable domain is EPEVTQTPSHQVTQMGQEVILRCVPISNHLYFYWYRQILGQKVEFLVSFYNNEISEKSEIFDDQFSVERPDGSNFTLKIRSTKLEDSAMYFCASSERSNYGYTFGSGTRLTVV.

This sequence joins TRBV15 and TRBJ2-7; 8 nucleotides agree with TRBD2. The J segment lost 3 bases and the V segment lost 0 bases, leaving 7 bases of the junction unmatched. Germline V lookup: CDR1 LNHNV, CDR2 YYDKDF (reference sequence). The CDR3 has 16 residues. In DNA, the CDR3 is TGTGCCACCAGCAGAGATTTACGGACTAGCAGCTACGAGCAGTACTTC. Protein: CATSRDLRTSSYEQYF. The variable domain in full, with the rest retrieved from reference TRBV15 and TRBJ2-7, is DAMVIQNPRYQVTQFGKPVTLSCSQTLNHNVMYWYQQKSSQAPKLLFHYYDKDFNNEADTPDNFQSRRPNTSFCFLDIRSPGLGDTAMYLCATSRDLRTSSYEQYFGPGTRLTVT.

The V and J genes are TRBV19 and TRBJ2-5; 8 nucleotides align to TRBD1. Per germline, CDR1 LNHDA and CDR2 SQIVND (reference sequence). The CDR3 spans 18 residues. Germline trimming cut 10 bases from V and 2 bases from J; bases unmatched to any gene: 21. The CDR3: CAISGGLSLYFIQETQYF. DNA of the CDR3: TGTGCCATATCAGGGGGCCTATCACTATACTTCATACAAGAGACCCAGTACTTC.

This chain links TRBV12-3 or TRBV12-4 with TRBJ2-1, with D perhaps matching TRBD2 (7 bases). The CDR3 loop spans 13 amino acids. The V end was cut by 3 bases, the J end by 13 bases, with 16 bases between. The CDR3 is CASSLQRDTLQFF. The CDR3, as DNA: TGTGCCAGCAGTTTGCAGCGGGACACCCTCCAGTTCTTC.

This CDR3 is CASSESRGSEQFF. DNA of the CDR3: TGCGCCAGCAGTGAGTCGAGAGGGAGTGAGCAGTTCTTC. This chain uses TRBV10-1 with TRBJ2-1, with D possibly being TRBD2 (5 bases). V was shortened by 0 bases and J by 9 bases, with 9 bases between the two germline ends. Germline loops: CDR1 WNHNN, CDR2 SYGVQD (reference sequence). CDR3 length: 13 residues.

The rearrangement links TRBV28 to TRBJ2-6, with 7 bases that match TRBD1. In germline, CDR1 is MDHEN, CDR2 SYDVKM. V trimming: 8 bases; J trimming: 0 bases; junction bases outside the gene matches: 4. This CDR3 has 15 amino acids. The CDR3: CASGTVSSGANVLTF. CDR3 nucleotide sequence: TGTGCCAGCGGGACAGTTTCCTCTGGGGCCAACGTCCTGACTTTC.

The chain recombines TRBV20-1 with TRBJ1-1; a weak D match, TRBD1 (5 bases). Per the germline V gene, CDR1 is DFQATT and CDR2 is SNEGSKA (reference sequence). This CDR3 spans 11 amino acids. V was trimmed by 6 bases and J by 6 bases, leaving 11 bases between them. CDR3 in amino acids: CSAYRQPEAFF. For the CDR3, the DNA is TGCAGTGCCTATAGACAGCCTGAAGCTTTCTTT.

The chain carries TRBV6-5 and TRBJ2-3; TRBD1 matches 9 bases. V gave up 10 bases and J gave up 4 bases; unmatched junction bases: 6. The CDR3 contains 13 residues. CDR1 and CDR2 from the germline V gene are MNHEY and SVGAGI. The CDR3 coding sequence is TGTGCCAACCCGGGACAGGGCCCAGATACGCAGTATTTT. Translation: CANPGQGPDTQYF.

The V and J genes are TRBV7-2 and TRBJ1-1, with 8 bases matching TRBD1. This CDR3 comprises 16 residues. J gave up 5 bases and V 1 base, and 9 bases lay outside the gene matches. CDR1 and CDR2 from the germline V gene are SGHTA and FQGNSA. The CDR3 bases are TGTGCCAGCAGCTTAGTTCCCAGGGGGCATTTTACTGAAGCTTTCTTT. As protein: CASSLVPRGHFTEAFF.

CDR3 nucleotide sequence: TGTGCCAGCAGCCAAGAGTGGAAGGGGGCCACTGAAGCTTTCTTT. Amino acid sequence: CASSQEWKGATEAFF. The chain couples TRBV3-1 (or the pseudogene TRBV3-2) to TRBJ1-1, with TRBD1 identical over 7 bases. This CDR3 has 15 amino acids. The germline CDR1 and CDR2 sequences are LGHDT and YNNKEL (reference sequence). The trim removed 0 bases at V and 4 bases at J, leaving 5 bases unmatched.

This chain links TRBV14 with TRBJ1-2, with 10 bases aligning to TRBD1. CDR3 size: 14 residues. Germline V gene lookup returns CDR1 SGHDN and CDR2 FVKESK. V was clipped by 4 bases and J by 6 bases; unmatched bases: 5. CDR3 sequence: CASSRLTGGHGYTF. Here the CDR3 DNA reads TGTGCCAGCAGCCGCTTGACAGGGGGCCATGGCTACACCTTC.

The chain uses TRBV29-1 and TRBJ2-7, with 9 bases that match TRBD1. The CDR3 totals 13 residues. Germline V gene sequence: CDR1 SQVTM, CDR2 ANQGSEA. V dropped 5 bases and J dropped 6; count of bases not matched to a gene: 8. The chain's CDR3 is CSVWDRDGSEQYF. DNA of the CDR3: TGCAGCGTTTGGGACAGGGACGGATCCGAGCAGTACTTC.

The chain joins TRBV14 to TRBJ2-1; 7 bases are a match to TRBD2. Losses at the gene ends were 1 base for V and 16 bases for J; bases not matched to a gene: 13. Germline loops: CDR1 SGHDN, CDR2 FVKESK. The CDR3 has 14 residues. The CDR3 DNA is TGTGCCAGCAGCCAAGGGCCCCCTGGGACTAAGGAATTCTTC. As protein: CASSQGPPGTKEFF.

This rearrangement joins TRBV2 to TRBJ1-6; unclear D gene. The CDR3 loop spans 13 amino acids. The germline gives CDR1 SNHLY, CDR2 FYNNEI. V was pared by 5 bases and J by 3 bases, with 5 bases between. CDR3 sequence: CASSSVYNSPLHF. DNA of the CDR3: TGTGCCAGCAGTTCCGTCTATAATTCACCCCTCCACTTT.

CDR3 residues: CASSQAGGQYNEQFF. CDR3 sequence (DNA): TGCGCCAGCAGCCAAGCAGGGGGACAATACAATGAGCAGTTCTTC. The V gene is TRBV4-1, the J gene TRBJ2-1; 7 nucleotides line up with TRBD1. V was clipped by 1 base and J by 4 bases; unmatched bases: 4. The CDR3 length is 15 residues. CDR1 MGHRA and CDR2 YSYEKL come from the germline V gene.

V is TRBV28 and J is TRBJ1-4; D is undetermined. The V gene lost 5 bases and the J gene lost 1 base, with 8 bases spanning the gap. CDR3 length equals 14 residues. Germline assignment: CDR1 MDHEN and CDR2 SYDVKM. The DNA of the CDR3 is TGTGCCAGCAGTACGAGGGTAACTAATGAAAAACTGTTTTTT. Translating gives CASSTRVTNEKLFF.

This sequence joins TRBV9 and TRBJ1-2; D is unclear. Germline V gene lookup returns CDR1 SGDLS and CDR2 YYNGEE. The CDR3 covers 12 residues. V was cut by 3 bases and J by 8 bases, with 11 bases left in between. In DNA, the CDR3 is TGTGCCAGCAGCGCCGAGGGATACGGCTACACCTTC. This encodes CASSAEGYGYTF. Complete variable domain (other parts from reference TRBV9 and TRBJ1-2): DSGVTQTPKHLITATGQRVTLRCSPRSGDLSVYWYQQSLDQGLQFLIQYYNGEERAKGNILERFSAQQFPDLHSELNLSSLELGDSALYFCASSAEGYGYTFGSGTRLTVV.

This chain uses TRBV4-1 with TRBJ2-7; no definite D call. The CDR3 spans 14 residues. Per the germline V gene, CDR1 is MGHRA and CDR2 is YSYEKL. The V end was cut by 5 bases, the J end by 1 base, with 12 bases between. CDR3 sequence: CASSSTSVSYEQYF. In DNA form, the CDR3 reads TGCGCCAGCAGCTCTACCTCCGTGTCCTACGAGCAGTACTTC.

The chain joins TRBV5-4 to TRBJ1-2; 7 bases map to TRBD1. CDR3 length: 14 residues. V lost 3 bases, J lost 5 bases, and 7 bases stayed unmatched. Germline V gene sequence: CDR1 SGHNT, CDR2 YYREEE (reference sequence). The CDR3 DNA sequence: TGTGCCAGCAGCTGGGACAGAGTACATTATGGCTACACCTTC. This encodes CASSWDRVHYGYTF.

V and J are TRBV6-5 and TRBJ1-1; D call uncertain. Looked up from germline, CDR1 is MNHEY and CDR2 is SVGAGI. The CDR3 has 13 residues. With 2 bases removed from V and 7 bases from J, the gap between germline ends came to 11 bases. The CDR3 spells CASSYHVADEAFF. The CDR3 region has the DNA TGTGCCAGCAGTTACCACGTGGCCGATGAAGCTTTCTTT.

The chain links TRBV19 to TRBJ1-2; perhaps TRBD1 as D (5 bases). V lost 10 bases to trimming and J lost 3 bases, with 15 bases between them. The length of the CDR3 is 13 residues. CDR1 LNHDA and CDR2 SQIVND come from the germline V gene (reference sequence). DNA of the CDR3: TGTGCCACCACCGGACAAAACCACTATGGCTACACCTTC. It yields the protein CATTGQNHYGYTF.

The chain is built from TRBV18 and TRBJ2-4, with D possibly matching TRBD2 (6 bases). Trimming removed 3 bases from V and 7 bases from J, with 10 bases in between. The CDR3 runs to 13 residues. Per germline, CDR1 KGHSH and CDR2 LQKENI. CDR3 protein: CASSPGSGNIQYF. CDR3 DNA sequence: TGTGCCAGCTCACCTGGTAGCGGTAACATTCAGTACTTC.